This T cell receptor beta chain was sequenced during a study of T-cell memory formation after mild COVID-19. TCRdb re-derived calls from the 5' RACE reads in MiXCR, one entry per CDR3 protein. In the table there are a few hundred thousand distinct CDR3 sequences, approximately 29% of which are singletons. This TCR was sampled from an adult woman who had mild COVID-19 (a few samples of this study predate the infection). Cell type and time point are not known. Sequencing was done on a sample of PBMCs or a T cell subset sorted from them (not recorded which).

CDR3 nucleotides: TGTGCCAGCAGCCAAGAAGACGGGTTGCTATACAATGAGCAGTTCTTC. It is translated as CASSQEDGLLYNEQFF. V and J are TRBV3-1 and TRBJ2-1; D is uncertain. CDR1 and CDR2 from the germline V gene are LGHDT and YNNKEL (reference sequence). This CDR3 contains 16 residues. Trimming took 0 bases from V and 4 from J, leaving 13 bases between them.